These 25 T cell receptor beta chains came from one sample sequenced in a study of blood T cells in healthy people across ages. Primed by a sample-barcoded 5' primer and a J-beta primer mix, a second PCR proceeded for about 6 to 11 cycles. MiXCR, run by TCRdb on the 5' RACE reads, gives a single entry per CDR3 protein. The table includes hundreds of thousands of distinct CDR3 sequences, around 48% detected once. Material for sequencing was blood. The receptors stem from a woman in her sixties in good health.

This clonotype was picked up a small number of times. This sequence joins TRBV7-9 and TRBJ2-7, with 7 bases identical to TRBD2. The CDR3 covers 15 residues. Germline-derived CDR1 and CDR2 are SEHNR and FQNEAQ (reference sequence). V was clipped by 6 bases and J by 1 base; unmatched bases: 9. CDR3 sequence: CASSSRGRESYEQYF. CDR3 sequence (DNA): TGTGCCAGCAGTAGCCGAGGGAGGGAATCCTACGAGCAGTACTTC.

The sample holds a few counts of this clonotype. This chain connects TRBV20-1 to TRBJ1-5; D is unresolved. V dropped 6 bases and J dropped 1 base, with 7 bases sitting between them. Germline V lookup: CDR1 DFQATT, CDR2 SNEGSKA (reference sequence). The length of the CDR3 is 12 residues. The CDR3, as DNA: TGCAGTGCCACCCGCAGCAATCAGCCCCAGCATTTT. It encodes CSATRSNQPQHF.

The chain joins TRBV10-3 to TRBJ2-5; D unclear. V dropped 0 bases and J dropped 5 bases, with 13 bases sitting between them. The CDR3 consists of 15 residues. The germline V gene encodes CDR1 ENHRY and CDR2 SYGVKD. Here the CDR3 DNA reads TGTGCCATCAGTGAGTCCCGATCGATTGGGGAGACCCAGTACTTC. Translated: CAISESRSIGETQYF.

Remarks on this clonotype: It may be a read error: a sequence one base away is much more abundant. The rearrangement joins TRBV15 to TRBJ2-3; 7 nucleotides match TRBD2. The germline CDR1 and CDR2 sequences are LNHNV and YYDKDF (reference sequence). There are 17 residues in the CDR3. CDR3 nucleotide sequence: TGTGCCACCAGCGGAGATTGGGGGGGGAAGGGCACAGATACGCAGTATTTT. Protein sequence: CATSGDWGGKGTDTQYF.

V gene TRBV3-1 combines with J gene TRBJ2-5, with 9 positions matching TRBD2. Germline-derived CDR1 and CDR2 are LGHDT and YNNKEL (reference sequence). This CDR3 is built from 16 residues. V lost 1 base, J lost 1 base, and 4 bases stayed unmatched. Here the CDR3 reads CASSQGSGGTQETQYF. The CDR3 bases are TGTGCCAGCAGCCAAGGTAGCGGGGGAACCCAAGAGACCCAGTACTTC.

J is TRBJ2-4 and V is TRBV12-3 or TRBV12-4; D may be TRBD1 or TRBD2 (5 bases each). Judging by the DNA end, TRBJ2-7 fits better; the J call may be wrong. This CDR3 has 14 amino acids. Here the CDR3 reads CASSLYEGLNEQYF. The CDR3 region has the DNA TGTGCCAGCAGTTTATATGAGGGGCTCAACGAGCAGTACTTC.

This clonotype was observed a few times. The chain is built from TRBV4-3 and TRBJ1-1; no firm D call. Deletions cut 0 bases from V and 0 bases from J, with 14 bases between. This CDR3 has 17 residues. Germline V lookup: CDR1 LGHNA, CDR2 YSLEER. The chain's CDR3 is CASSQDLQKTMNTEAFF. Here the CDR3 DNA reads TGCGCCAGCAGCCAAGATTTACAGAAGACCATGAACACTGAAGCTTTCTTT.

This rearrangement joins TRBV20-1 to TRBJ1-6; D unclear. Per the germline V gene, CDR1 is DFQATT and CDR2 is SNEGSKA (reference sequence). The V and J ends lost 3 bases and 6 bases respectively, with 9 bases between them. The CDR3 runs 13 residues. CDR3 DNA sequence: TGCAGTGCTAGTACCGGGCGTAATTCACCCCTCCACTTT. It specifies CSASTGRNSPLHF.

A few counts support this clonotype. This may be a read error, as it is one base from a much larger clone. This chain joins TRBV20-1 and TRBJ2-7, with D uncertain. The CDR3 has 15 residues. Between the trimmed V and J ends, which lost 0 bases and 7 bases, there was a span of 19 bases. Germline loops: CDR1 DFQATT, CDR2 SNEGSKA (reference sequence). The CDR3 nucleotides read TGCAGTGCTAGAGATCTCTCCCCTAGAAACAATGAGCAGTACTTC. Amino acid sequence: CSARDLSPRNNEQYF.

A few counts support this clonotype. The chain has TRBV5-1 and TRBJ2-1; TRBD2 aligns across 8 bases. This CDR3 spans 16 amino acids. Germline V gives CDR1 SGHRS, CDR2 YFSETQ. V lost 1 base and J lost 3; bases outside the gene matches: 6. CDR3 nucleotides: TGCGCCAGCAGCTTGATAGCGGGGTCGGGCTACAATGAGCAGTTCTTC. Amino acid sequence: CASSLIAGSGYNEQFF.

This CDR3 reads CASRDRVYNEQFF. CDR3 bases: TGTGCCAGCAGGGACAGGGTCTACAATGAGCAGTTCTTC. The rearrangement links TRBV28 to TRBJ2-1, with 8 positions matching TRBD1. CDR1 and CDR2 (germline): MDHEN, SYDVKM. V shed 6 bases and J 3 bases; nucleotides not matched to a gene: 1. This CDR3 is built from 13 residues.

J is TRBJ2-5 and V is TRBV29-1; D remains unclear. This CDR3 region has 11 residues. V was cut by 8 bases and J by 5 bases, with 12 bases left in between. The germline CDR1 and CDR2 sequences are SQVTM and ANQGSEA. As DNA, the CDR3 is TGCAGCACCTGGACCGGGGAGACCCAGTACTTC. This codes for CSTWTGETQYF.

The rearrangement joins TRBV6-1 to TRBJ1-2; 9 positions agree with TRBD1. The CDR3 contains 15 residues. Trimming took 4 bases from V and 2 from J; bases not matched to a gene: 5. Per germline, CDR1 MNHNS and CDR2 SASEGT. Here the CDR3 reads CASSGNGQGNYGYTF. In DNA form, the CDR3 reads TGTGCCAGCAGTGGAAATGGACAGGGGAACTATGGCTACACCTTC.

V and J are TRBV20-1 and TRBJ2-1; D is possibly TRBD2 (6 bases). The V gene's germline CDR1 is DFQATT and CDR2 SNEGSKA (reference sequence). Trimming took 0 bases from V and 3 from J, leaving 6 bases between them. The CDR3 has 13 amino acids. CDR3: CSAREGLYNEQFF. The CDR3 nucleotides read TGCAGTGCTAGAGAGGGACTCTACAATGAGCAGTTCTTC.

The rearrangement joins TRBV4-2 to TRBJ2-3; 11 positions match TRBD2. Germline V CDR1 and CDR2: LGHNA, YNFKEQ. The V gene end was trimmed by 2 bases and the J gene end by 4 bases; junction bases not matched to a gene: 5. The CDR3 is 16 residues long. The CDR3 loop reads CASSQSASGGSDTQYF. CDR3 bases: TGTGCCAGCAGCCAATCGGCTAGCGGGGGGTCAGATACGCAGTATTTT.

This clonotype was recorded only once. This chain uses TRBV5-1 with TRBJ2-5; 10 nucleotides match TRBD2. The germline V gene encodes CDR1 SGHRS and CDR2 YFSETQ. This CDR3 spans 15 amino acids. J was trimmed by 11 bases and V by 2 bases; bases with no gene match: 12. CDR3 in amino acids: CASSFQASGGGEQYF. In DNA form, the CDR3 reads TGCGCCAGCAGCTTTCAAGCTAGCGGGGGCGGTGAGCAGTACTTC.

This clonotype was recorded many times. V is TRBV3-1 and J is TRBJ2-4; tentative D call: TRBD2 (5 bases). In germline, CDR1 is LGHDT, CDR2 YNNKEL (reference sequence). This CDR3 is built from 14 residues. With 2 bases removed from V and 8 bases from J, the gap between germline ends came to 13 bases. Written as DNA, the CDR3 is TGTGCCAGCAGCCAAAGGTCTAGCTTTTACATTCAGTACTTC. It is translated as CASSQRSSFYIQYF. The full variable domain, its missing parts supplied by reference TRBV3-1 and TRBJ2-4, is DTAVSQTPKYLVTQMGNDKSIKCEQNLGHDTMYWYKQDSKKFLKIMFSYNNKELIINETVPNRFSPKSPDKAHLNLHINSLELGDSAVYFCASSQRSSFYIQYFGAGTRLSVL.

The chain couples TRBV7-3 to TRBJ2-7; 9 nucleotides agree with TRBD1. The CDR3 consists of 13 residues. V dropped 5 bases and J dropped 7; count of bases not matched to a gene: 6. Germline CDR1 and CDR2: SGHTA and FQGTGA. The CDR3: CASSAGTGWEQYF. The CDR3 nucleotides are TGTGCCAGCAGCGCCGGGACAGGGTGGGAGCAGTACTTC.

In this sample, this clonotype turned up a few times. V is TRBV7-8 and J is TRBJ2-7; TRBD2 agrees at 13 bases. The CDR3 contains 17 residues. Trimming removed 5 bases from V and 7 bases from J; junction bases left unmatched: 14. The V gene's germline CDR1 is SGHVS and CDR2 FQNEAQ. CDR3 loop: CASSPWTSGSGFDEQYF. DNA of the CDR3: TGTGCCAGCAGCCCCTGGACTAGCGGGAGTGGGTTTGATGAGCAGTACTTC.

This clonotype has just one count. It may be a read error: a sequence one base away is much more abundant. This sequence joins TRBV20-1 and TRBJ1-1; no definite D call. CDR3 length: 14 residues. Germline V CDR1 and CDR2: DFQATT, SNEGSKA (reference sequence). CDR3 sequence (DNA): TGCAGTGCTAGAGATAGGGTGGTGAACACTGAAGTTTTCTTT. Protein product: CSARDRVVNTEVFF.

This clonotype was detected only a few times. The CDR3 reads CASSPGTGGTDTQYF. DNA of the CDR3: TGTGCCAGCTCACCAGGTACAGGGGGCACAGATACGCAGTATTTT. The chain is built from TRBV27 and TRBJ2-3; 7 nucleotides align to TRBD1. In germline, CDR1 is MNHEY, CDR2 SMNVEV (reference sequence). Unmatched junction bases numbered 9, after V lost 8 bases and J lost 1 base. The CDR3 is 15 amino acids.

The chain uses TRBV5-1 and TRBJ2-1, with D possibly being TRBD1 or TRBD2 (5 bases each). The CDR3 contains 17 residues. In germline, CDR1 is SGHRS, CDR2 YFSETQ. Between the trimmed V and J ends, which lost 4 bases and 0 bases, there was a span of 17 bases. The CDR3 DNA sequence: TGCGCCAGCAGCCCTTTCGGCGAGGGGAGCTCCTACAATGAGCAGTTCTTC. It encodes CASSPFGEGSSYNEQFF.

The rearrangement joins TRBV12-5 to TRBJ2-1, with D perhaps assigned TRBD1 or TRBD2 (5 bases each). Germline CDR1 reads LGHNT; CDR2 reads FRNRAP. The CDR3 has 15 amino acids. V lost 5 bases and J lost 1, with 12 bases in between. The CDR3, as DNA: TGTGCTAGTGGTGGGGACGTCCCTTCCTACAATGAGCAGTTCTTC. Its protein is CASGGDVPSYNEQFF.

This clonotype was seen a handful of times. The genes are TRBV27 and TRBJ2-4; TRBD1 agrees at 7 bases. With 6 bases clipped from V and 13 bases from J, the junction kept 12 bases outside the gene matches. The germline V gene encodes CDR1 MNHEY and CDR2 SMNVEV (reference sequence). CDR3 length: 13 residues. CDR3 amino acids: CASRRGTVFQQYF. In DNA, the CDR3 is TGTGCCAGCAGGAGAGGGACAGTTTTTCAGCAGTACTTC.

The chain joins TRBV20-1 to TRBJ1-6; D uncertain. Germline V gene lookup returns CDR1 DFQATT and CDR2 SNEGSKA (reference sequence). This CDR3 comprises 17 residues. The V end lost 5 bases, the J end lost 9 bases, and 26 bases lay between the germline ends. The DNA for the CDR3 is TGCAGTGCTCAACCCTCCCCCGGGCCTGGTGGGATTTCACCCCTCCACTTT. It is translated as CSAQPSPGPGGISPLHF.